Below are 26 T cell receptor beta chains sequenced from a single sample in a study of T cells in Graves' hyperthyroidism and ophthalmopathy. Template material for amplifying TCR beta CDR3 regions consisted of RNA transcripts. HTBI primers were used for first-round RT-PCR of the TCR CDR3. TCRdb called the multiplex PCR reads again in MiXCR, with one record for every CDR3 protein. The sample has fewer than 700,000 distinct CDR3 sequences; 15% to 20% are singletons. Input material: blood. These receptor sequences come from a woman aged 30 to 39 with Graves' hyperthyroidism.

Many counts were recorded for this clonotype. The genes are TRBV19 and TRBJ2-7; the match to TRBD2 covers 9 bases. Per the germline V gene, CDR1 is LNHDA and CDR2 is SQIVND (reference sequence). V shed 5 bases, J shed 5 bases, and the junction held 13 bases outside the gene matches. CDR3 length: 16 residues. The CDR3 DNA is TGTGCCAGTAGTCCCGGGAGTAGCGGGAGTTTCCACGAGCAGTACTTC. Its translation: CASSPGSSGSFHEQYF.

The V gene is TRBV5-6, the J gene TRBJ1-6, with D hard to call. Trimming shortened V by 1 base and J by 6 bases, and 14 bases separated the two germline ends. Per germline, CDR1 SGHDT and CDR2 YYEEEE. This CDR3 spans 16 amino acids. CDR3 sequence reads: CASSLRLRPANSPLHF. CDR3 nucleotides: TGTGCCAGCAGCTTGCGTCTTCGGCCAGCTAATTCACCCCTCCACTTT.

This CDR3 reads CASGPWNSYEQYF. The CDR3 DNA is TGTGCCAGCGGCCCATGGAATTCCTACGAGCAGTACTTC. V is TRBV25-1 and J is TRBJ2-7, with D hard to call. Germline CDR1 reads MGHDK; CDR2 reads SYGVNS. This CDR3 has 13 residues. V was trimmed by 8 bases and J by 1 base, leaving 12 bases between them.

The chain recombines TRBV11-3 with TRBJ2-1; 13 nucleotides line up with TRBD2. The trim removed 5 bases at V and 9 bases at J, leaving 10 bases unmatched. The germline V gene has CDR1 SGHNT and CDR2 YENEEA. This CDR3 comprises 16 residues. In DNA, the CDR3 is TGTGCCAGCAGCGCACCACTAGCGGGAGGGGGAGGTGAGCAGTTCTTC. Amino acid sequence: CASSAPLAGGGGEQFF. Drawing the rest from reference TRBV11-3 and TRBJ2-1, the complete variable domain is EAGVVQSPRYKIIEKKQPVAFWCNPISGHNTLYWYLQNLGQGPELLIRYENEEAVDDSQLPKDRFSAERLKGVDSTLKIQPAELGDSAVYLCASSAPLAGGGGEQFFGPGTRLTVL.

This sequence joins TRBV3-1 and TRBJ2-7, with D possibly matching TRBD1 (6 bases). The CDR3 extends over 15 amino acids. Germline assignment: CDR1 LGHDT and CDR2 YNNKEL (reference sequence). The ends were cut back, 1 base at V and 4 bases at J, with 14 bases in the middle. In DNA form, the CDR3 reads TGTGCCAGCAGCCAAGGTCGGGCAGGGGCTTACGAGCAGTACTTC. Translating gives CASSQGRAGAYEQYF.

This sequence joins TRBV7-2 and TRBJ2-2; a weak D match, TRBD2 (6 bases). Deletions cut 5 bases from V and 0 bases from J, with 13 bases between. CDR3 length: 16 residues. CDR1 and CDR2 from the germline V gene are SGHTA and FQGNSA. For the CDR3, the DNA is TGTGCCAGCAGCCCCGTCTGGGGGGCGAACACCGGGGAGCTGTTTTTT. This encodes CASSPVWGANTGELFF. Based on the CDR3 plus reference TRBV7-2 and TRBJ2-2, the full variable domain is GAGVSQSPSNKVTEKGKDVELRCDPISGHTALYWYRQSLGQGLEFLIYFQGNSAPDKSGLPSDRFSAERTGGSVSTLTIQRTQQEDSAVYLCASSPVWGANTGELFFGEGSRLTVL.

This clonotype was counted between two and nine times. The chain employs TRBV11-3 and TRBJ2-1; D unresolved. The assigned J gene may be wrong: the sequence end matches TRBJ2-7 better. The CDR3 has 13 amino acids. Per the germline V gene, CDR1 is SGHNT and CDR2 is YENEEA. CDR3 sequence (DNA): TGTGCCAGCAGCTTAACTGGATACAATGAGCAGTACTTC. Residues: CASSLTGYNEQYF.

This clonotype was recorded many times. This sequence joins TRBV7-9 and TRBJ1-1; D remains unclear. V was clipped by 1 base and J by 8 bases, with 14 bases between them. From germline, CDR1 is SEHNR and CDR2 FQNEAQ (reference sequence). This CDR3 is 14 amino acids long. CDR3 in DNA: TGTGCCAGCAGCTTAGGCCAGACCATGGGCGAAGCTTTCTTT. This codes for CASSLGQTMGEAFF.

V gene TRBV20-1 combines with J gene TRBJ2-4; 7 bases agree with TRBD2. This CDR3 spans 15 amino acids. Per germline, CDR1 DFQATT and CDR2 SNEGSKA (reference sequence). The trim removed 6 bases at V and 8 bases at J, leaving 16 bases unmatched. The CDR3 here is CSAPYPGLRSYIQYF. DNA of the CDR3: TGCAGTGCCCCATACCCGGGACTAAGGTCCTACATTCAGTACTTC.

CDR3 bases: TGTGCCAGCAGCTTATTTGCGGAGTCCAGGGAGCAGTTCTTC. It codes for CASSLFAESREQFF. The chain has TRBV7-3 and TRBJ2-1; unclear D gene. This CDR3 contains 14 residues. Trimming stripped 2 bases from V and 10 bases from J, with 15 bases between. Germline V gives CDR1 SGHTA, CDR2 FQGTGA.

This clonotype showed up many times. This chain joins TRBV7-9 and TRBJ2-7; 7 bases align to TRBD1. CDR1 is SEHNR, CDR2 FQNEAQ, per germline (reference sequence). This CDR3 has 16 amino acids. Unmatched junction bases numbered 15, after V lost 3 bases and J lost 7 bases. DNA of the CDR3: TGTGCCAGCAGCTTGCGTTTTGGGGACAGCGACCTAGAGCAGTACTTC. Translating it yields CASSLRFGDSDLEQYF.

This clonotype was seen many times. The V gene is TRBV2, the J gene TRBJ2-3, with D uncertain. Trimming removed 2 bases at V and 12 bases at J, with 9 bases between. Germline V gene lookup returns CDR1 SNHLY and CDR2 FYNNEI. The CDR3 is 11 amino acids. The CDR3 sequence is CASSEWSTQYF. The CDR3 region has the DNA TGTGCCAGCAGTGAATGGTCGACCCAGTATTTT.

CDR3 in amino acids: CATSGRDSLNEKLFF. CDR3 sequence (DNA): TGTGCCACCAGCGGGAGGGACAGTCTTAATGAAAAACTGTTTTTT. The chain has TRBV15 and TRBJ1-4, with 7 bases lining up with TRBD1. Losses at the gene ends were 5 bases for V and 4 bases for J; bases not matched to a gene: 7. The CDR3 loop spans 15 amino acids. Per germline, CDR1 LNHNV and CDR2 YYDKDF (reference sequence).

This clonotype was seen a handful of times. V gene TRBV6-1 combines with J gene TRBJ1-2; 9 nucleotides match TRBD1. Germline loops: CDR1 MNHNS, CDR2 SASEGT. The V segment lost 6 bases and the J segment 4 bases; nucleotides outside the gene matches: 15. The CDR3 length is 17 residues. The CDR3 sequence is CASSSNPGQGVTYGYTF. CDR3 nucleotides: TGTGCCAGCAGCTCAAACCCGGGACAGGGAGTAACCTATGGCTACACCTTC.

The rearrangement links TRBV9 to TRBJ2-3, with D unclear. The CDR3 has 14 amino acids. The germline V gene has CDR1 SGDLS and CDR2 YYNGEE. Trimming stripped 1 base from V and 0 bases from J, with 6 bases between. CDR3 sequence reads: CASSVRMSTDTQYF. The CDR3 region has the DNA TGTGCCAGCAGCGTAAGGATGAGCACAGATACGCAGTATTTT.

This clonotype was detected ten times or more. In nucleotides, the CDR3 is TGTGCCAGCAGCCACCGGACAGAGAACACTGAAGCTTTCTTT. This codes for CASSHRTENTEAFF. V and J are TRBV11-2 and TRBJ1-1, with D perhaps TRBD1 (6 bases). The V end lost 5 bases, the J end lost 1 base, and 11 bases lay between the germline ends. CDR3 size: 14 residues. Germline assignment: CDR1 SGHAT and CDR2 FQNNGV. Full variable domain (missing parts from reference TRBV11-2 and TRBJ1-1): EAGVAQSPRYKIIEKRQSVAFWCNPISGHATLYWYQQILGQGPKLLIQFQNNGVVDDSQLPKDRFSAERLKGVDSTLKIQPAKLEDSAVYLCASSHRTENTEAFFGQGTRLTVV.

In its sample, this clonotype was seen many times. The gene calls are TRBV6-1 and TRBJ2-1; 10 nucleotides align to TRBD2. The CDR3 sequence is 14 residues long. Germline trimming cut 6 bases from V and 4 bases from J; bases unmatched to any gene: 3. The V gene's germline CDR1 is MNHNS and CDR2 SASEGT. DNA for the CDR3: TGTGCCAGCAGGGAGCGGGAGGGATACAATGAGCAGTTCTTC. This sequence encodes CASREREGYNEQFF.

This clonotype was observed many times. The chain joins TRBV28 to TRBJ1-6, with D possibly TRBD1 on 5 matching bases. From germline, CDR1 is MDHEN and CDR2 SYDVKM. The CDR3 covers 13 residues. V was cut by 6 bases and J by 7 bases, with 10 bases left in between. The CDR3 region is CASRRQNNSPLHF. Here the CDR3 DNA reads TGTGCCAGCAGAAGACAGAACAATTCACCCCTCCACTTT.

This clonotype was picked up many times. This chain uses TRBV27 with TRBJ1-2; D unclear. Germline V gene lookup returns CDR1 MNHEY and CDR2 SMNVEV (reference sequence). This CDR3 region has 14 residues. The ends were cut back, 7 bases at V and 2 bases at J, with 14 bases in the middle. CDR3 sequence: CASKPLVGNYGYTF. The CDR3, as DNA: TGTGCCAGCAAACCCCTCGTAGGAAACTATGGCTACACCTTC.

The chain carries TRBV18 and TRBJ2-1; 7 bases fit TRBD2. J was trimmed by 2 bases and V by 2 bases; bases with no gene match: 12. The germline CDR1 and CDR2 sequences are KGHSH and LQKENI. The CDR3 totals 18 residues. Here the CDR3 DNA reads TGTGCCAGCTCACCAGTCGTGTCTAGCGGACGTACCTACAATGAGCAGTTCTTC. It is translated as CASSPVVSSGRTYNEQFF.

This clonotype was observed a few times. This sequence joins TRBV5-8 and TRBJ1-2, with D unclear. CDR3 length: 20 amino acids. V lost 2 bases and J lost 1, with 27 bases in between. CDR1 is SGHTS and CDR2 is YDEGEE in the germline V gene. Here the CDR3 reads CASSLPPLAPTRLLNYGYTF. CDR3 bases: TGTGCCAGCAGCTTACCCCCCCTTGCTCCGACTCGGCTCCTTAACTATGGCTACACCTTC.

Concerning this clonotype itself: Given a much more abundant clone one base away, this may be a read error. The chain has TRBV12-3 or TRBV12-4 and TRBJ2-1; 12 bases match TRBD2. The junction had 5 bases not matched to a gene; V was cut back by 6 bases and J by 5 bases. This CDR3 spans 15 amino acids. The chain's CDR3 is CASRQGLAGHNEQFF. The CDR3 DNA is TGTGCCAGCAGACAGGGACTAGCGGGCCACAATGAGCAGTTCTTC.

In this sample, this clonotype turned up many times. The CDR3 DNA reads as TGTGCCAGCAGGTCGGGCACTAGGAACACTGAAGCTTTCTTT. Translation gives CASRSGTRNTEAFF. The chain employs TRBV12-3 or TRBV12-4 and TRBJ1-1; D remains ambiguous. CDR3 length: 14 amino acids. V shed 6 bases and J shed 1 base, with 12 bases lying between them.

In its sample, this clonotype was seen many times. The CDR3 loop reads CASRSSDLIYGYTF. CDR3 coding DNA: TGTGCCAGCCGGAGTTCCGACCTCATTTATGGCTACACCTTC. The V and J genes are TRBV28 and TRBJ1-2, with D unresolved. V was pared by 8 bases and J by 5 bases, with 18 bases between. The germline V gene encodes CDR1 MDHEN and CDR2 SYDVKM. The CDR3 covers 14 residues.

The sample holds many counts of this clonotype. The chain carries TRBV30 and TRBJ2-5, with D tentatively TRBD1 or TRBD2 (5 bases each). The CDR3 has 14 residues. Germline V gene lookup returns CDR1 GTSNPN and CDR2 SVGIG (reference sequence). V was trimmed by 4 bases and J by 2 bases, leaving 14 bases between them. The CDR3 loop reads CAWTRWDGQETQYF. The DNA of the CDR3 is TGTGCCTGGACAAGATGGGACGGACAAGAGACCCAGTACTTC.

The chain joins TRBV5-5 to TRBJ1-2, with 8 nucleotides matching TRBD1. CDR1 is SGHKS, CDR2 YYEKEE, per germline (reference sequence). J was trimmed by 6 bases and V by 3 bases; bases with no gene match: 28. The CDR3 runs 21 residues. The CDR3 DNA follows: TGTGCCAGCAGCTCAACCATCAATGGACGGAGGACAGGGCTGATCCTTCATGGCTACACCTTC. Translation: CASSSTINGRRTGLILHGYTF.